The sequence of this T cell receptor beta chain was determined in a study of neurological immune-mediated disorders (dated by TCRdb to the late 2010s). As for the study more broadly: Using UMI-based sequencing, the study compared peripheral blood TCR-beta repertoires from patients with HTLV-I-associated myelopathy (HAM/TSP), patients with multiple sclerosis, and healthy controls. The 90 to 120 TCR-beta libraries covered PBMC samples along with longitudinal samples, technical triplicates, and paired sorted CD4+ and CD8+ T-cell subsets. Of the 60 to 70 subjects in the cohort, roughly 14 were HAM/TSP patients, roughly 35 were multiple sclerosis patients, and some 20 were healthy controls.

The healthy controls were volunteers from a blood bank in Maryland, USA. Sorted-subset TCR libraries were prepared from approximately 1 million sorted CD4+ or CD8+ T cells. PBMCs were separated from peripheral blood using Ficoll-Hypaque density gradient centrifugation and then cryopreserved in liquid nitrogen. The study also sequenced paired sorted CD4+ and CD8+ subsets from healthy controls, HAM/TSP patients and MS patients. Paper-wide results and their limitations: No identical CDR3 amino acid sequences were found to be shared among expanded clones across subjects, suggesting that TCR-beta repertoires were private in all groups. TCR clonal expansion was highest in HAM/TSP patients and lowest in MS patients, with MS patients falling below even healthy controls.

The CDR3 sequence holds 16 residues, the cysteine and phenylalanine included. The only DNA kept is the CDR3, 48 bases in frame from the first base. The trim is 5 bases for V and 0 bases for J, with a gap of 14 bases between the germline ends. CDR1 and CDR2, per the germline V gene, are MNHEY and SVGAGI. At least ten counts were recorded for this clonotype. Its antigen remains undetermined. There are no base qualities to consult, and no much larger clone falls within one base. cDNA was synthesized by template-switch 5'RACE using a primer with a 10-nucleotide random unique molecular identifier that tagged each TCR transcript. Over 190 million TCR-beta sequences, covering 15-18 subjects, were produced in each sequencing run. The RNeasy kit was used to extract total RNA. The KAPA Real-time Library Amplification kit was used to amplify TCR-beta VDJ regions with primers targeting the TCR constant region and the 5'RACE anchor. A first PCR added sample indexes and Illumina adaptors, and a second PCR then raised library yield. After purification with Ampure beads, the TCR product of roughly 650 bp was size-selected on a 2% E-gel SizeSelection system. Library quality was checked on a Bioanalyzer, concentration was measured with Qubit, and libraries were quantified with the Kapa Library Quantification kit before pooling. An Illumina HiSeq 2500 was used to sequence the libraries paired-end at 2 x 150 bp. To increase sequence diversity, about 25-31% phiX was spiked into each library pool. The original methods were these. The quality-filtered reads were processed with the UMI-based MiGEC pipeline, whose error correction step removed more than 90% of the raw TCR sequences. IMGT germline references were used for aligning VDJ genes, and each clonotype was defined as a unique CDR3 amino acid sequence together with its V-J genes. Clonal expansion, Shannon diversity, and CDR3 relatedness (CalcPairwiseDistances, ClusterSamples) were evaluated with VDJtools, and phylogenetic trees were built with CLCbio workbench. Expanded clones were defined as having at least 8 unique UMIs, based on coefficient-of-variation modelling across technical triplicates. The public sequencing data were trimmed at Q25 with fastp and processed into clonotypes with MiXCR by TCRdb, which kept only in-frame beta chains. When rows share a CDR3 protein, they turn into one entry using the most common DNA and genes. It is TCRdb's table, rather than the study itself, that gives the V and J calls and clone size. This sample holds more than 35,000 distinct CDR3 sequences; roughly 6% were observed only once. About 0.5% of the sample goes to the ten largest clones.

The rearranged chain carries TRBV6-5 and TRBJ2-1, with an unclear D gene assignment. Input material: CD4+ T cells from blood. This receptor was obtained from a woman aged 40 to 50 in good health. Here is the DNA: TGTGCCAGCAGTACCGGTGAAGCGAGCTCCTACAATGAGCAGTTCTTC. The translation is CASSTGEASSYNEQFF.